The 20 T cell receptor beta chains below all came from one sample that was sequenced in a study of control samples from healthy donors and cancer patients. Method: immunoSEQ multiplex PCR; TCRdb's copy keeps in-frame clones and lacks some. The sample yields roughly 200,000 clones, just under 95% seen once. The material sequenced was blood. Receptors originate from a young man in good health.

The V call is TRBV18, the J call TRBJ1-3; D gene unclear. Trimming left V 6 bases short and J 4 bases short, with 16 bases between. The germline CDR1 and CDR2 sequences are KGHSH and LQKENI. The CDR3 extends over 15 amino acids. CDR3 region: CASSLPPKAGNTIYF. In DNA, the CDR3 is TGTGCCAGCTCCCTCCCGCCCAAGGCCGGAAACACCATATATTTT.

The DNA of the CDR3 is TGTGCCAGCTCACCAATTTCGACAGGGCCTCACGAGCAGTACTTC. It codes for CASSPISTGPHEQYF. This rearrangement joins TRBV18 to TRBJ2-7; 7 bases are a match to TRBD1. Germline V gene sequence: CDR1 KGHSH, CDR2 LQKENI. The J segment lost 5 bases and the V segment lost 2 bases, leaving 9 bases of the junction unmatched. CDR3 length: 15 amino acids. The full variable domain, with the rest looked up from reference TRBV18 and TRBJ2-7, is NAGVMQNPRHLVRRRGQEARLRCSPMKGHSHVYWYRQLPEEGLKFMVYLQKENIIDESGMPKERFSAEFPKEGPSILRIQQVVRGDSAAYFCASSPISTGPHEQYFGPGTRLTVT.

J is TRBJ2-1 and V is TRBV11-2, with 8 bases aligning to TRBD2. CDR3 length: 16 residues. Germline CDR1 is SGHAT and CDR2 is FQNNGV. V shed 5 bases and J 3 bases; nucleotides not matched to a gene: 9. DNA of the CDR3: TGTGCCAGCAGCACCTTACGGGGGGGAATCTACAATGAGCAGTTCTTC. Residues: CASSTLRGGIYNEQFF.

This clone was counted a single time. V usage is TRBV27 and J usage is TRBJ2-7, with D uncertain. The V end lost 4 bases, the J end lost 5 bases, and 12 bases lay between the germline ends. The CDR3 extends over 13 amino acids. Germline CDR1 and CDR2: MNHEY and SMNVEV (reference sequence). DNA of the CDR3: TGTGCCAGCAGTTCTGCTAGTTTGGACGAGCAGTACTTC. Translation: CASSSASLDEQYF.

J is TRBJ1-2 and V is TRBV28; 9 nucleotides match TRBD1. This CDR3 has 14 residues. The germline gives CDR1 MDHEN, CDR2 SYDVKM. V was pared by 7 bases and J by 4 bases, with 7 bases of the junction left unmatched. CDR3 in amino acids: CASTLGTGIYGYTF. The CDR3 coding sequence is TGTGCCAGCACCCTAGGGACAGGGATCTATGGCTACACCTTC.

V gene TRBV9 combines with J gene TRBJ1-3; D remains ambiguous. Germline V gene lookup returns CDR1 SGDLS and CDR2 YYNGEE. The CDR3 sequence is 16 residues long. Between the trimmed V and J ends, which lost 0 bases and 0 bases, there was a span of 10 bases. The CDR3 DNA is TGTGCCAGCAGCGTAGGGGCCGACCACTCTGGAAACACCATATATTTT. Translating gives CASSVGADHSGNTIYF.

This chain connects TRBV5-4 to TRBJ2-3, with D perhaps being TRBD1 or TRBD2 (5 bases each). With 4 bases removed from V and 6 bases from J, the gap between germline ends came to 12 bases. CDR3 length: 13 residues. Germline V lookup: CDR1 SGHNT, CDR2 YYREEE (reference sequence). CDR3 sequence reads: CASSGQGADTQYF. Here the CDR3 DNA reads TGTGCCAGCAGCGGGCAGGGAGCGGATACGCAGTATTTT.

The rearrangement joins TRBV12-5 to TRBJ2-3; TRBD2 matches at 11 bases. In germline, CDR1 is LGHNT, CDR2 FRNRAP. The V gene end was trimmed by 4 bases and the J gene end by 2 bases; junction bases not matched to a gene: 5. The CDR3 spans 16 residues. CDR3 DNA sequence: TGTGCTAGTGGTTCAGGTAGCGGGGGGGACACAGATACGCAGTATTTT. This codes for CASGSGSGGDTDTQYF.

The J gene is TRBJ2-3, the V gene TRBV29-1; D not resolved. The CDR3 is 14 residues long. From germline, CDR1 is SQVTM and CDR2 ANQGSEA. Trimming removed 0 bases from V and 4 bases from J, with 11 bases in between. The CDR3: CSVEDLKGPDTQYF. The DNA for the CDR3 is TGCAGCGTTGAAGATCTAAAGGGCCCAGATACGCAGTATTTT.

The V and J genes are TRBV5-1 and TRBJ2-7; 9 bases map to TRBD2. The ends lost 4 bases at V and 1 base at J; junction bases unmatched: 6. The CDR3 spans 15 residues. Germline V gene sequence: CDR1 SGHRS, CDR2 YFSETQ. The CDR3 DNA is TGCGCCAGCAGCGCCCTAGCGGGACCGTCCTACGAGCAGTACTTC. It encodes CASSALAGPSYEQYF.

This chain connects TRBV18 to TRBJ1-5; no definite D call. This CDR3 is 12 amino acids long. V dropped 6 bases and J dropped 5 bases, with 8 bases sitting between them. In germline, CDR1 is KGHSH, CDR2 LQKENI. For the CDR3, the DNA is TGTGCCAGCTCCCCAACGGATCAGCCCCAGCATTTT. This translates into CASSPTDQPQHF.

The chain joins TRBV30 to TRBJ1-4, with D perhaps matching TRBD1 (6 bases). V lost 7 bases and J 0 bases, leaving 9 bases between the germline ends. Looked up from germline, CDR1 is GTSNPN and CDR2 is SVGIG (reference sequence). CDR3 length: 13 residues. The CDR3 is CASNRATNEKLFF. The DNA for the CDR3 is TGTGCCTCTAACAGGGCAACTAATGAAAAACTGTTTTTT.

V gene TRBV15 combines with J gene TRBJ1-1; D unresolved. Deletions cut 1 base from V and 7 bases from J, with 10 bases between. Germline lookup yields CDR1 LNHNV and CDR2 YYDKDF (reference sequence). This CDR3 comprises 13 residues. CDR3 sequence: CATSRGLYSEAFF. The DNA for the CDR3 is TGTGCCACCAGCAGAGGGCTATACAGTGAAGCTTTCTTT.

The rearrangement joins TRBV19 to TRBJ2-1, with TRBD2 identical over 9 bases. J lost 4 bases, V lost 5 bases, and 3 bases had no gene match. Germline CDR1 reads LNHDA; CDR2 reads SQIVND (reference sequence). The CDR3 is 14 residues long. In nucleotides, the CDR3 is TGTGCCAGTAGTCGGGCGGGGGGGTACAATGAGCAGTTCTTC. Amino acid sequence: CASSRAGGYNEQFF.

CDR3 protein: CASSQGYSYEQYF. For the CDR3, the DNA is TGTGCCAGCAGCCAAGGTTATTCCTACGAGCAGTACTTC. The chain uses TRBV14 and TRBJ2-7; the D is unclear. The germline gives CDR1 SGHDN, CDR2 FVKESK. The V and J ends lost 1 base and 1 base respectively, with 5 bases between them. CDR3 length: 13 residues.

V usage is TRBV3-1 (or the pseudogene TRBV3-2) and J usage is TRBJ2-2; D may match TRBD1 or TRBD2 (5 bases each). Germline V gives CDR1 LGHDT, CDR2 YNNKEL (reference sequence). The V end was cut by 0 bases, the J end by 5 bases, with 19 bases between. This CDR3 has 18 amino acids. CDR3 nucleotide sequence: TGTGCCAGCAGCCAAGAAGGTTGGGGCCACCGGGAAACCGGGGAGCTGTTTTTT. This translates into CASSQEGWGHRETGELFF.

The CDR3 DNA sequence: TGTGCCAGCTCGCACAGGGAGGAAAGCAATCAGCCCCAGCATTTT. Translation gives CASSHREESNQPQHF. The chain is built from TRBV18 and TRBJ1-5; TRBD1 might be the D (6 bases). Germline V gives CDR1 KGHSH, CDR2 LQKENI. Trimming took 6 bases from V and 1 from J, leaving 13 bases between them. The CDR3 totals 15 residues.

The J gene is TRBJ1-5, the V gene TRBV6-6; D unresolved. V lost 3 bases and J 1 base, leaving 13 bases between the germline ends. This CDR3 region has 16 residues. CDR1 is MNHNY and CDR2 is SVGAGI in the germline V gene (reference sequence). The CDR3 reads CASSYTAGGSNQPQHF. For the CDR3, the DNA is TGTGCCAGCAGTTATACGGCGGGTGGAAGCAATCAGCCCCAGCATTTT.

The chain recombines TRBV5-6 with TRBJ2-7, with 9 bases aligning to TRBD1. V was pared by 2 bases and J by 5 bases, with 5 bases of the junction left unmatched. The CDR3 is 14 residues long. Germline lookup yields CDR1 SGHDT and CDR2 YYEEEE. The CDR3 loop reads CASSFYRGRNEQYF. CDR3 nucleotide sequence: TGTGCCAGCAGCTTCTACAGGGGGCGAAACGAGCAGTACTTC.

This clone was found once. V is TRBV3-1 (or the pseudogene TRBV3-2) and J is TRBJ1-5; D possibly corresponds to TRBD1 (5 bases). There are 16 residues in the CDR3. Deletions cut 3 bases from V and 1 base from J, with 13 bases between. Germline CDR1 is LGHDT and CDR2 is YNNKEL (reference sequence). Written as DNA, the CDR3 is TGTGCCAGCAGCCACGGGACCGCGGGAAGCAATCAGCCCCAGCATTTT. As protein: CASSHGTAGSNQPQHF.